Included here is one TCR beta chain sequence, with context. Its specificity is unknown. No cell sorting was done before RNA was extracted from the tissue. More than 3 cm separated this lung sample from the edge of the tumor. This specimen belongs to a study of tumor and adjacent non-tumor tissue in lung cancer. Overall study context: Each sample yielded around 4.2 million productive TCRbeta reads on average. Study-wide results and limits: TCR diversity was significantly greater in tumor than normal lung tissue. In normal lung, the top 100 clones were significantly more dominant than in tumor. Patients with more diverse tumor TCRs had worse survival.

V lost 11 bases, J lost 4 bases, and 21 bases lay in between. The CDR3 is made up of 15 amino acids. CDR1 is MNHNS and CDR2 is SASEGT in the germline V gene. Three rounds of nested PCR, following a modified ARM-PCR protocol, produced the TCRbeta library. TCRdb called the multiplex PCR reads again in MiXCR, with one record for every CDR3 protein. This table has under 80,000 distinct CDR3 sequences, around 76% appearing once. This sequence originates from a man in his sixties with non-small cell lung cancer. The specimen was distant non-tumor lung tissue. The chain joins TRBV6-1 to TRBJ1-5; D may be TRBD1 (5 bases). The CDR3 sequence is CAGNSEQGLNQPQHF. CDR3 nucleotide sequence: TGTGCCGGCAACTCAGAGCAGGGACTTAATCAGCCCCAGCATTTT.